The 18 T cell receptor beta chains in this list originate from one sample, sequenced in a study of T cell responses to AZD1222 COVID-19 vaccine. Sequencing was performed with immunoSEQ multiplex PCR; in TCRdb, only in-frame clones are kept and a portion is missing. The table includes some 180,000 clones, around 90% detected once. This specimen was peripheral blood, taken 28 days after the second AZD1222 dose. These receptors came from an adult who received the AZD1222 COVID-19 vaccine.

The chain has TRBV7-2 and TRBJ2-1; 12 positions match TRBD2. Germline V gene data show CDR1 as SGHTA and CDR2 as FQGNSA. CDR3 length: 17 residues. Losses at the gene ends were 5 bases for V and 8 bases for J; bases not matched to a gene: 13. The CDR3 here is CASSRDGLAGLRDEQFF. The CDR3 nucleotides are TGTGCCAGCAGCCGCGACGGACTAGCGGGACTTCGGGATGAGCAGTTCTTC.

The chain links TRBV4-2 to TRBJ2-7, with D uncertain. Trimming removed 3 bases at V and 0 bases at J, with 15 bases between. Looked up from germline, CDR1 is LGHNA and CDR2 is YNFKEQ. The CDR3 covers 16 residues. DNA of the CDR3: TGTGCCAGCAGCCACTACGGCCTACGCGACTCCTACGAGCAGTACTTC. Its translation: CASSHYGLRDSYEQYF.

The rearrangement uses TRBV3-1 (or the pseudogene TRBV3-2) and TRBJ1-1; D remains ambiguous. The CDR3 is 15 residues long. Germline loops: CDR1 LGHDT, CDR2 YNNKEL (reference sequence). V lost 0 bases, J lost 4 bases, and 12 bases lay in between. The CDR3 loop reads CASSQETGVATEAFF. CDR3 DNA sequence: TGTGCCAGCAGCCAAGAGACCGGGGTGGCCACTGAAGCTTTCTTT.

The chain employs TRBV7-9 and TRBJ2-1; perhaps TRBD2 as D (6 bases). The length of the CDR3 is 14 residues. Trimming cost V 1 base and J 8 bases, with 12 bases left between them. The germline gives CDR1 SEHNR, CDR2 FQNEAQ (reference sequence). CDR3 DNA: TGTGCCAGCAGCTTAGGACTAGAAGGGGATGAGCAGTTCTTC. Protein: CASSLGLEGDEQFF.

As regards this clone: Other DNA variants within this sample encode the same CDR3. The rearrangement joins TRBV5-1 to TRBJ2-1; no clear D gene. Germline V gene lookup returns CDR1 SGHRS and CDR2 YFSETQ. V dropped 2 bases and J dropped 3 bases, with 6 bases sitting between them. The CDR3 has 13 amino acids. CDR3 amino acids: CASSLTDYNEQFF. For the CDR3, the DNA is TGCGCCAGCAGCTTAACAGACTACAATGAGCAGTTCTTC.

The CDR3 reads CASSWHDTEAFF. The CDR3 nucleotides are TGTGCCAGCAGTTGGCACGACACTGAAGCTTTCTTT. The chain links TRBV2 to TRBJ1-1; no firm D call. The germline gives CDR1 SNHLY, CDR2 FYNNEI. Between the trimmed V and J ends, which lost 5 bases and 3 bases, there was a span of 7 bases. This CDR3 spans 12 amino acids.

The rearrangement links TRBV6-2 or TRBV6-3 to TRBJ2-1; 10 bases fit TRBD1. V lost 2 bases to trimming and J lost 7 bases; unmatched junction nucleotides: 8. The length of the CDR3 is 16 residues. Germline V gene sequence: CDR1 MNHEY, CDR2 SVGEGT. Here the CDR3 DNA reads TGTGCCAGCAGTTACGGGGGACAGGGGCGGCGGAATGAGCAGTTCTTC. Protein product: CASSYGGQGRRNEQFF.

The V gene is TRBV5-8, the J gene TRBJ2-7; a possible D gene is TRBD1 (6 bases). V was cut by 3 bases and J by 0 bases, with 19 bases left in between. The V gene's germline CDR1 is SGHTS and CDR2 YDEGEE. There are 17 residues in the CDR3. CDR3 loop: CASSSPVWTESSYEQYF. CDR3 nucleotide sequence: TGTGCCAGCAGCTCGCCCGTATGGACAGAGAGCTCCTACGAGCAGTACTTC.

This clone was counted once. Other nucleotide sequences in the sample specify the same CDR3. The chain is built from TRBV27 and TRBJ2-7, with a possible D match to TRBD1 (6 bases). CDR3 length equals 11 residues. The ends were cut back, 6 bases at V and 3 bases at J, with 6 bases in the middle. The germline gives CDR1 MNHEY, CDR2 SMNVEV (reference sequence). The CDR3 spells CASRGGYEQYF. The CDR3 nucleotides read TGTGCCAGCAGAGGGGGCTACGAGCAGTACTTC.

The chain uses TRBV19 and TRBJ2-1; D not certain. Germline V gene lookup returns CDR1 LNHDA and CDR2 SQIVND (reference sequence). Between the trimmed V and J ends, which lost 0 bases and 10 bases, there was a span of 10 bases. This CDR3 has 13 amino acids. Written as DNA, the CDR3 is TGTGCCAGTAGTATAGAAGGGTCCTTCGAGCAGTTCTTC. Amino acids: CASSIEGSFEQFF.

V is TRBV5-3 and J is TRBJ2-7; 9 bases are a match to TRBD1. TRBV5-3 is an open reading frame whose function is uncertain. With 2 bases clipped from V and 5 bases from J, the junction kept 11 bases outside the gene matches. This CDR3 is 16 amino acids long. The CDR3 bases are TGTGCCAGAAGCTTAGACAGATGGGACAGGGACCACGAGCAGTACTTC. It encodes CARSLDRWDRDHEQYF.

The chain recombines TRBV9 with TRBJ2-7; D perhaps matches TRBD2 (5 bases). This CDR3 comprises 13 residues. With 5 bases removed from V and 4 bases from J, the gap between germline ends came to 13 bases. From germline, CDR1 is SGDLS and CDR2 YYNGEE. The CDR3 protein is CASRAEGGYEQYF. The CDR3 DNA sequence: TGTGCCAGCAGGGCAGAGGGCGGATACGAGCAGTACTTC. Variable domain in full (rest from reference TRBV9 and TRBJ2-7): DSGVTQTPKHLITATGQRVTLRCSPRSGDLSVYWYQQSLDQGLQFLIQYYNGEERAKGNILERFSAQQFPDLHSELNLSSLELGDSALYFCASRAEGGYEQYFGPGTRLTVT.

This clone was picked up one time. A junction end diverges from the germline sequence, so it may reflect a read error. The V gene is TRBV27, the J gene TRBJ2-7; possibly TRBD2 for D (6 bases). Germline lookup yields CDR1 MNHEY and CDR2 SMNVEV (reference sequence). The CDR3 has 16 residues. The CDR3 protein is CASSLLGGGSSYEQYF. The CDR3 coding sequence is TGTGCCAGCAGCTTATTGGGGGGAGGAAGCTCCTACGAGCAGTACTTC.

V is TRBV10-2 and J is TRBJ1-5; 7 nucleotides align to TRBD1. Germline assignment: CDR1 WSHSY and CDR2 SAAADI. This CDR3 region has 15 residues. Trimming at V came to 5 bases and at J to 4 bases, leaving 8 bases not matched to a gene. CDR3 nucleotide sequence: TGCGCCAGCAGTCGACAGGGTGAGGGTAATCAGCCCCAGCATTTT. This gives the protein CASSRQGEGNQPQHF.

V usage is TRBV6-5 and J usage is TRBJ1-1; D is unclear. Trimming stripped 0 bases from V and 2 bases from J, with 13 bases between. CDR1 MNHEY and CDR2 SVGAGI come from the germline V gene. The CDR3 loop spans 16 amino acids. The CDR3 DNA reads TGTGCCAGCAGTTACTCCACCCCCCAGGATAACACTGAAGCTTTCTTT. Translation gives CASSYSTPQDNTEAFF.

This chain uses TRBV28 with TRBJ2-3; D may be TRBD2 (5 bases). CDR1 MDHEN and CDR2 SYDVKM come from the germline V gene. The CDR3 has 15 residues. The V end was cut by 8 bases, the J end by 1 base, with 16 bases between. DNA for the CDR3: TGTGCCAGCCCACCCCCGGGGTCACGCACAGATACGCAGTATTTT. Its protein product is CASPPPGSRTDTQYF.

V is TRBV13 and J is TRBJ1-5; 7 bases fit TRBD1. The CDR3 consists of 14 residues. V lost 3 bases and J lost 3; bases outside the gene matches: 2. CDR1 is PRHDT and CDR2 is FYEKMQ in the germline V gene (reference sequence). The CDR3 DNA sequence: TGTGCCAGCAGCTTGACAGGGAACAATCAGCCCCAGCATTTT. This translates into CASSLTGNNQPQHF. The variable domain in full, completed from reference TRBV13 and TRBJ1-5, reads AAGVIQSPRHLIKEKRETATLKCYPIPRHDTVYWYQQGPGQDPQFLISFYEKMQSDKGSIPDRFSAQQFSDYHSELNMSSLELGDSALYFCASSLTGNNQPQHFGDGTRLSIL.

This clone was counted a few times. The chain joins TRBV30 to TRBJ1-2; 7 nucleotides agree with TRBD1. Germline values: CDR1 GTSNPN, CDR2 SVGIG (reference sequence). After removal of 2 bases from V and 4 bases from J, the junction contained 7 bases not matched to a gene. This CDR3 has 14 residues. The CDR3 DNA reads as TGTGCCTGGAGTCCCCCTGGACAGGTCTATGGCTACACCTTC. Translated, it gives CAWSPPGQVYGYTF.